These 21 T cell receptor beta chains were all obtained from the same sample, sequenced in a study of brain T cells in children with intractable seizures. Data came from immunoSEQ multiplex PCR; TCRdb stores just in-frame clones and leaves some out. Counted here are fewer than 150,000 clones, around 94% occurring once; the ten biggest clones make up 3.5% to 4%. Material: peripheral blood, obtained at surgery. The source of these receptors is a boy in the first two years of life with hemimegalencephaly and intractable seizures.

On this clone: Other DNA sequences from this sample encode an identical CDR3 as well. The rearrangement joins TRBV18 to TRBJ2-7; TRBD1 or TRBD2 may be the D gene (5 bases each). Germline CDR1 is KGHSH and CDR2 is LQKENI. This CDR3 is 13 amino acids long. Between the trimmed V and J ends, which lost 3 bases and 4 bases, there was a span of 10 bases. The CDR3 reads CASSPPGAYEQYF. The CDR3 DNA sequence: TGTGCCAGCTCACCCCCCGGGGCTTACGAGCAGTACTTC.

The chain carries TRBV18 and TRBJ1-1, with a tentative D call TRBD1 (5 bases). V dropped 2 bases and J dropped 3 bases, with 13 bases sitting between them. The CDR3 extends over 15 amino acids. Germline V gene data show CDR1 as KGHSH and CDR2 as LQKENI. The DNA for the CDR3 is TGTGCCAGCTCACCAACCGGGGGTAGCGACACTGAAGCTTTCTTT. Translated: CASSPTGGSDTEAFF. The entire variable domain, with the rest obtained from reference TRBV18 and TRBJ1-1, is as follows: NAGVMQNPRHLVRRRGQEARLRCSPMKGHSHVYWYRQLPEEGLKFMVYLQKENIIDESGMPKERFSAEFPKEGPSILRIQQVVRGDSAAYFCASSPTGGSDTEAFFGQGTRLTVV.

The chain joins TRBV5-6 to TRBJ2-3; TRBD2 is a possible D gene (6 bases). The CDR3 is 16 residues long. Germline lookup yields CDR1 SGHDT and CDR2 YYEEEE. Trimming took off 0 bases at V and 2 bases at J, with 13 bases between the two ends. The chain's CDR3 is CASSLADGGFTDTQYF. CDR3 nucleotide sequence: TGTGCCAGCAGCTTGGCCGATGGAGGGTTCACAGATACGCAGTATTTT.

This clone was seen a single time. J is TRBJ2-7 and V is TRBV27, with 10 bases fitting TRBD1. CDR1 and CDR2 from the germline V gene are MNHEY and SMNVEV (reference sequence). V lost 5 bases to trimming and J lost 3 bases; unmatched junction nucleotides: 1. The CDR3 has 13 amino acids. CDR3 amino acids: CASSRTGGYEQYF. For the CDR3, the DNA is TGTGCCAGCAGTCGGACAGGGGGCTACGAGCAGTACTTC.

The chain has TRBV28 and TRBJ1-2, with a tentative D call TRBD1 (6 bases). This CDR3 is 14 amino acids long. Germline-derived CDR1 and CDR2 are MDHEN and SYDVKM. V was shortened by 4 bases and J by 4 bases, with 13 bases between the two germline ends. The CDR3 loop reads CASSSRRQAYGYTF. CDR3 sequence (DNA): TGTGCCAGCAGTTCCAGAAGACAGGCCTATGGCTACACCTTC.

This chain connects TRBV19 to TRBJ2-7, with D hard to call. Trimming left V 2 bases short and J 0 bases short, with 8 bases between. The germline gives CDR1 LNHDA, CDR2 SQIVND (reference sequence). The CDR3 runs to 14 residues. The CDR3 loop is CASSILVPSYEQYF. CDR3 in DNA: TGTGCCAGTAGTATACTCGTTCCCTCCTACGAGCAGTACTTC. The whole variable domain, remainder taken from reference TRBV19 and TRBJ2-7, is DGGITQSPKYLFRKEGQNVTLSCEQNLNHDAMYWYRQDPGQGLRLIYYSQIVNDFQKGDIAEGYSVSREKKESFPLTVTSAQKNPTAFYLCASSILVPSYEQYFGPGTRLTVT.

The rearrangement links TRBV5-1 to TRBJ2-2; no firm D call. The length of the CDR3 is 15 residues. The V and J ends lost 0 bases and 4 bases respectively, with 10 bases between them. From germline, CDR1 is SGHRS and CDR2 YFSETQ. CDR3 loop: CASSLEGGPTGELFF. CDR3 DNA: TGCGCCAGCAGCTTGGAAGGCGGACCCACCGGGGAGCTGTTTTTT.

The rearrangement uses TRBV4-2 and TRBJ2-7; D is undetermined. Germline V CDR1 and CDR2: LGHNA, YNFKEQ. The germline V and J ends were trimmed by 0 bases and 6 bases, with 6 bases remaining between them. The CDR3 covers 12 residues. CDR3: CASSQDPLEQYF. The CDR3 coding sequence is TGTGCCAGCAGCCAAGACCCGCTCGAGCAGTACTTC.

The chain recombines TRBV4-1 with TRBJ1-5; D gene ambiguous. Germline assignment: CDR1 MGHRA and CDR2 YSYEKL. Trimming pared 4 bases from V and 4 bases from J, leaving 17 bases between. The CDR3 is made up of 16 amino acids. CDR3 coding DNA: TGCGCCAGCAGCCCCTATGTGCTTCCCTTGAATCAGCCCCAGCATTTT. Protein: CASSPYVLPLNQPQHF.

The chain's CDR3 is CASSEPGEGASPYGYTF. CDR3 sequence (DNA): TGCGCCAGCAGTGAGCCGGGTGAGGGGGCCTCACCCTATGGCTACACCTTC. The rearrangement links TRBV10-2 to TRBJ1-2; 7 positions match TRBD1. V was pared by 2 bases and J by 4 bases, with 13 bases of the junction left unmatched. CDR3 length: 17 amino acids. Germline CDR1 and CDR2: WSHSY and SAAADI.

The rearrangement links TRBV4-2 to TRBJ2-3, with a tentative D call TRBD2 (6 bases). V gave up 6 bases and J gave up 4 bases, with 14 bases separating them. CDR3 length equals 14 residues. Germline V lookup: CDR1 LGHNA, CDR2 YNFKEQ. This CDR3 is CASSYGLSADTQYF. The CDR3 DNA follows: TGTGCCAGCAGTTACGGACTAAGTGCAGATACGCAGTATTTT.

This chain joins TRBV28 and TRBJ2-7; D is unclear. This CDR3 contains 14 residues. CDR1 and CDR2 (germline): MDHEN, SYDVKM. V dropped 6 bases and J dropped 3 bases, with 15 bases sitting between them. The DNA of the CDR3 is TGTGCCAGCAGCATGTCAGGATGGGGCTACGAGCAGTACTTC. Its translation: CASSMSGWGYEQYF.

The sample holds one count of this clone. V and J are TRBV5-6 and TRBJ2-7, with unresolved D. V was cut by 3 bases and J by 3 bases, with 7 bases left in between. This CDR3 region has 12 residues. Germline CDR1 reads SGHDT; CDR2 reads YYEEEE. This CDR3 reads CASSSRFYEQYF. The DNA of the CDR3 is TGTGCCAGCAGCTCCCGTTTCTACGAGCAGTACTTC. The full variable domain, its missing parts supplied by reference TRBV5-6 and TRBJ2-7, is DAGVTQSPTHLIKTRGQQVTLRCSPKSGHDTVSWYQQALGQGPQFIFQYYEEEERQRGNFPDRFSGHQFPNYSSELNVNALLLGDSALYLCASSSRFYEQYFGPGTRLTVT.

V is TRBV28 and J is TRBJ1-4; D may be TRBD1 (6 bases). The germline gives CDR1 MDHEN, CDR2 SYDVKM. The CDR3 loop spans 15 amino acids. With 5 bases removed from V and 4 bases from J, the gap between germline ends came to 14 bases. DNA of the CDR3: TGTGCCAGCAGTCTAGGGGGGAACGTTAATGAAAAACTGTTTTTT. Translation gives CASSLGGNVNEKLFF.

This chain connects TRBV10-3 to TRBJ2-3, with D perhaps TRBD1 or TRBD2 (5 bases each). Trimming removed 6 bases from V and 2 bases from J, with 6 bases in between. This CDR3 is built from 12 residues. Germline V lookup: CDR1 ENHRY, CDR2 SYGVKD. Here the CDR3 reads CAIRGPTDTQYF. The CDR3 bases are TGTGCCATCAGGGGACCCACAGATACGCAGTATTTT.

V is TRBV28 and J is TRBJ2-6; possibly TRBD2 for D (5 bases). V was trimmed by 3 bases and J by 0 bases, leaving 6 bases between them. There are 15 residues in the CDR3. Germline CDR1 MDHEN, CDR2 SYDVKM. CDR3 loop: CASSFAGSGANVLTF. The DNA for the CDR3 is TGTGCCAGCAGTTTCGCGGGCTCTGGGGCCAACGTCCTGACTTTC.

There are a few counts of this clone. The chain couples TRBV4-2 to TRBJ1-3; maybe TRBD1 (6 bases). The CDR3 has 17 amino acids. Between the trimmed V and J ends, which lost 0 bases and 4 bases, there was a span of 16 bases. In germline, CDR1 is LGHNA, CDR2 YNFKEQ. The chain's CDR3 is CASSQDRAADSGNTIYF. The CDR3, as DNA: TGTGCCAGCAGCCAAGATAGAGCGGCGGACAGCGGAAACACCATATATTTT.

This chain connects TRBV24-1 to TRBJ1-1, with TRBD1 identical over 7 bases. Germline V gives CDR1 KGHDR, CDR2 SFDVKD. The length of the CDR3 is 15 residues. V shed 2 bases, J shed 1 base, and the junction held 3 bases outside the gene matches. The CDR3 here is CATSDSRQGNTEAFF. The CDR3 region has the DNA TGTGCCACCAGTGATTCCCGACAGGGGAACACTGAAGCTTTCTTT.

This chain joins TRBV19 and TRBJ2-1; 7 bases align to TRBD2. Germline CDR1 and CDR2: LNHDA and SQIVND (reference sequence). Trimming cost V 6 bases and J 0 bases; bases outside gene matches: 5. The CDR3 is 15 amino acids. Here the CDR3 reads CASSRTRSSYNEQFF. CDR3 coding DNA: TGTGCCAGTAGCCGGACTAGAAGCTCCTACAATGAGCAGTTCTTC.

CDR3 residues: CASSYTSTVRNTEAFF. The CDR3 nucleotides are TGTGCCAGCAGTTACACCTCGACAGTGCGGAACACTGAAGCTTTCTTT. The chain couples TRBV6-5 to TRBJ1-1; tentative D call: TRBD1 (5 bases). The CDR3 extends over 16 amino acids. The V gene lost 2 bases and the J gene lost 1 base, with 14 bases spanning the gap. Germline assignment: CDR1 MNHEY and CDR2 SVGAGI.

Only one count was recorded for this clone. The chain carries TRBV9 and TRBJ2-3; D may be TRBD2 (5 bases). V lost 3 bases, J lost 2 bases, and 7 bases lay in between. The CDR3 contains 13 residues. Germline assignment: CDR1 SGDLS and CDR2 YYNGEE. The CDR3 DNA sequence: TGTGCCAGCAGCGCCGACTACACAGATACGCAGTATTTT. It is translated as CASSADYTDTQYF.